This T cell receptor (beta chain) was profiled in a study of T-cell reconstitution after alpha-beta-depleted transplantation in children. The study's findings and limits: At the one-year point after transplant, T-cell counts and TCRbeta diversity were found to come mostly from T cells that had been newly produced. TCRbeta diversity was high at day 60 in some patients (a result of surviving recipient T cells and thymic progenitors). Several hundred expanded graft clones reportedly gave rise to the alpha-beta T cells present about two months after transplant.

Worth noting for this clonotype: The antigen is undetermined.

Unique molecular identifiers were built into the TCRbeta library. MiXCR, run by TCRdb on the PCR reads, gives a single entry per CDR3 protein. The repertoire holds 700,000 to 950,000 distinct CDR3 sequences, with 15% to 20% as singletons. The origin of this receptor is a male patient between 10 and 17 years old who had a stem cell transplant for acute lymphoblastic leukemia, so the T cells may come from the graft donor. The sequencing used PBMCs, mostly from graft donor cells, collected 360 days after TCRalphabeta/CD19-depleted stem cell transplant.

CDR3 amino acids: CSERTAYNEQFF. The CDR3 DNA reads as TGCAGCGAAAGGACAGCTTACAATGAGCAGTTCTTC. The V and J genes are TRBV29-1 and TRBJ2-1; the D gene is possibly TRBD1 (6 bases). The V end lost 7 bases, the J end lost 4 bases, and 11 bases lay between the germline ends. This CDR3 is 12 amino acids long. Germline assignment: CDR1 SQVTM and CDR2 ANQGSEA.